A selection of T cell receptor beta chains follows, all from one sample in a study of shared clonotypes between healthy human individuals. Sequencing used immunoSEQ multiplex PCR; TCRdb keeps in-frame clones, though not all of them. Of millions of clones in the sample, approximately 94% were seen once. The sample taken for sequencing was naive CD4+ T cells sorted from blood. The receptor set was obtained from a man aged 18 to 30 in good health. Each CDR3 is given with its conserved first and last residue. The D gene is left open where the match is weak. Not all rows give a size; the values are once, few, many and, for expanded clones, a class.

J gene	clone size	D gene	V gene	CDR3 DNA	CDR3 protein
TRBJ2-7	-	-	TRBV28	TGTGCCAGCAGCTCCGACCCGTCCTACGAGCAGTACTTC	CASSSDPSYEQYF
TRBJ2-3	-	-	TRBV11-2	TGTGCCAGTCTGCGGGGGACACCTAGCACAGATACGCAGTATTTT	CASLRGTPSTDTQYF
TRBJ2-3	-	-	TRBV7-2	TGTGCCAGCAGCTTAGAAGGGAGATACACAGATACGCAGTATTTT	CASSLEGRYTDTQYF
TRBJ1-1	-	TRBD1	TRBV6-5	TGTGCCAGCAGCCTCGTCGGGACAGTAGCTTTCTTT	CASSLVGTVAFF
TRBJ2-7	few	-	TRBV5-1	TGCGCCAGCAGCTTGGTCGAGCAGTACTTC	CASSLVEQYF
TRBJ2-5	-	TRBD1	TRBV11-2	TGTGCCAGCAGCTTCGGACAGGGGTCATCCCAAGAGACCCAGTACTTC	CASSFGQGSSQETQYF
TRBJ2-6	-	TRBD1	TRBV19	TGTGCCAGTAGCGTGACAGGGACCGGCCCTGGGGCCAACGTCCTGACTTTC	CASSVTGTGPGANVLTF
TRBJ2-3	-	-	TRBV7-8	TGTGCCAGCAGCTTAGGTCAGAAAGAGATTACGCAGTATTTT	CASSLGQKEITQYF
TRBJ2-2	-	-	TRBV15	TGTGCCACCAGCGGGCCCCGGGCCGCGAACACCGGGGAGCTGTTTTTT	CATSGPRAANTGELFF
TRBJ1-5	-	-	TRBV6-1	TGTGCCAGCAGTGAAGTCGGTATCAATCAGCCCCAGCATTTT	CASSEVGINQPQHF
TRBJ2-1	-	-	TRBV5-6	TGTGCCAGCAGCCGACAAACTAATGAGCAGTTCTTC	CASSRQTNEQFF